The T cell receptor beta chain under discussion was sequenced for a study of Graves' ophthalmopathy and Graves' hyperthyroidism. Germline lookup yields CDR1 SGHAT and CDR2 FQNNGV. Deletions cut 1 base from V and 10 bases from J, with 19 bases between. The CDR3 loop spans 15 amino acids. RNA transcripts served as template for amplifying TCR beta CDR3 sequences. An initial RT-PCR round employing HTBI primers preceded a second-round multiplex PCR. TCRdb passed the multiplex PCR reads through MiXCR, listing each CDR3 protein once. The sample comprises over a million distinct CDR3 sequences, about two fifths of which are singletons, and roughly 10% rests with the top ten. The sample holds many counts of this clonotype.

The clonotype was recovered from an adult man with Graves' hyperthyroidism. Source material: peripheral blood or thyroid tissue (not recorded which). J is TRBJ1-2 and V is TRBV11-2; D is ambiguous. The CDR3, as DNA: TGTGCCAGCAGCTTAGCGTTGAAGGCGGGCTCCTTCTACACCTTC. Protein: CASSLALKAGSFYTF. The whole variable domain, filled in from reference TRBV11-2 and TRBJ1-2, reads EAGVAQSPRYKIIEKRQSVAFWCNPISGHATLYWYQQILGQGPKLLIQFQNNGVVDDSQLPKDRFSAERLKGVDSTLKIQPAKLEDSAVYLCASSLALKAGSFYTFGSGTRLTVV.